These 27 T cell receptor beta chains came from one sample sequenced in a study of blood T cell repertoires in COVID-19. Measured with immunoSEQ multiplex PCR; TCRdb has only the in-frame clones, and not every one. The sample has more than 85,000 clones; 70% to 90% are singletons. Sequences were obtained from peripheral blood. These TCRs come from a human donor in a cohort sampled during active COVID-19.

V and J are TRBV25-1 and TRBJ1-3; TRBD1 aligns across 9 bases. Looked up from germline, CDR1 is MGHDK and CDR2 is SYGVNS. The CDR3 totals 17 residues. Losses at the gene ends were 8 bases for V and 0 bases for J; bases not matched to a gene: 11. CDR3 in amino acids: CASGGGLDRGSGNTIYF. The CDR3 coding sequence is TGTGCCAGCGGAGGAGGGTTGGACAGGGGCTCTGGAAACACCATATATTTT.

CDR3 nucleotide sequence: TGTGCCAGCAAAATGGAGGGGCAGTCCTATAATTCACCCCTCCACTTT. Translating gives CASKMEGQSYNSPLHF. The rearrangement uses TRBV5-6 and TRBJ1-6; D possibly corresponds to TRBD1 (5 bases). This CDR3 is built from 16 residues. Trimming cost V 6 bases and J 1 base, with 14 bases left between them. The germline V gene encodes CDR1 SGHDT and CDR2 YYEEEE.

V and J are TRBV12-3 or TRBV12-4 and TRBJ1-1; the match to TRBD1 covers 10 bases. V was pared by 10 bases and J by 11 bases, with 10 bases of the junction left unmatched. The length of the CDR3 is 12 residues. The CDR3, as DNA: TGTGCCACCCAGGGACAGGGGTTTAAGGCTTTCTTT. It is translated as CATQGQGFKAFF.

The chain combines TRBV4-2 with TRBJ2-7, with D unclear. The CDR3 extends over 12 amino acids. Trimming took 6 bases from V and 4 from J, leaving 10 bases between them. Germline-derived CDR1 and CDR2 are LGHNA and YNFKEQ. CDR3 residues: CASSNLQYEQYF. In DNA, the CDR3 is TGTGCCAGCAGTAACCTTCAGTACGAGCAGTACTTC.

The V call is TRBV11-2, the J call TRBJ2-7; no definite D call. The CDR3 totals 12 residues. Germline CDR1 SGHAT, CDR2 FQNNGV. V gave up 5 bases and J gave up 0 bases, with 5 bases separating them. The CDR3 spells CASSPDSYEQYF. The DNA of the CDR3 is TGTGCCAGCAGCCCAGACTCCTACGAGCAGTACTTC.

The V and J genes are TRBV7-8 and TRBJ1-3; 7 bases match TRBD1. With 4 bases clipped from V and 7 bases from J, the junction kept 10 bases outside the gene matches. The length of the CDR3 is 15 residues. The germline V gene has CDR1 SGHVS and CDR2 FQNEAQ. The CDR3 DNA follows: TGTGCCAGCAGCTACAGGACAGGCCGGGTTAACACCATATATTTT. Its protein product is CASSYRTGRVNTIYF. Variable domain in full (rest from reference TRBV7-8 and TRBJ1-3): GAGVSQSPRYKVAKRGQDVALRCDPISGHVSLFWYQQALGQGPEFLTYFQNEAQLDKSGLPSDRFFAERPEGSVSTLKIQRTQQEDSAVYLCASSYRTGRVNTIYFGEGSWLTVV.

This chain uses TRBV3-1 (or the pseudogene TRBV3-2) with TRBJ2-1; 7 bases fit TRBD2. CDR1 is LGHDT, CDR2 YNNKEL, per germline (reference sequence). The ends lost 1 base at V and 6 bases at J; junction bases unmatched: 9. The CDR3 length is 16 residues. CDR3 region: CASSQGTGLAVNEQFF. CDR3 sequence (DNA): TGTGCCAGCAGCCAAGGAACCGGGCTAGCGGTCAATGAGCAGTTCTTC.

The CDR3 loop reads CASSQGYQGTGGRYEQFF. CDR3 sequence (DNA): TGCGCCAGCAGCCAGGGATACCAAGGGACAGGGGGTAGGTATGAGCAGTTCTTC. V gene TRBV4-1 combines with J gene TRBJ2-1; the match to TRBD1 covers 11 bases. Per the germline V gene, CDR1 is MGHRA and CDR2 is YSYEKL. This CDR3 is built from 18 residues. The V gene end was trimmed by 3 bases and the J gene end by 8 bases; junction bases not matched to a gene: 15.

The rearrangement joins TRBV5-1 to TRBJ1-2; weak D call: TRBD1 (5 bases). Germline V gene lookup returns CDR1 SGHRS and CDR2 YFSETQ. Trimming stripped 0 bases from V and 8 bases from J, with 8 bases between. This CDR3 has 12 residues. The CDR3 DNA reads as TGCGCCAGCAGCTTGGCAGGGAACGGCTACACCTTC. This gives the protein CASSLAGNGYTF.

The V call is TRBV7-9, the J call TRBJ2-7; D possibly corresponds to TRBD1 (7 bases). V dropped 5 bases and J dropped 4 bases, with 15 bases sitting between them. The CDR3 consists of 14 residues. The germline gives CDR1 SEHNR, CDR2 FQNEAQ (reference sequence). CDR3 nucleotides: TGTGCCAGCAGCCAAGCGGCAGGGGGGTACGAGCAGTACTTC. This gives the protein CASSQAAGGYEQYF.

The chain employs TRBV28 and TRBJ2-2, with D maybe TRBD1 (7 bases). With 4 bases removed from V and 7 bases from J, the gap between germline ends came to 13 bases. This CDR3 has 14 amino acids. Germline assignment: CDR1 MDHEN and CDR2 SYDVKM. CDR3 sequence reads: CASSYDQGGGELFF. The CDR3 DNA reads TGTGCCAGCAGTTACGACCAGGGGGGCGGGGAGCTGTTTTTT.

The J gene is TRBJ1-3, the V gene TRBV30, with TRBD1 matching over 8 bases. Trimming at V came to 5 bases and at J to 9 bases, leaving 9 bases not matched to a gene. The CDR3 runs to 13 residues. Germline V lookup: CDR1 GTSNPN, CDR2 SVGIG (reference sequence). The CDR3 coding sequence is TGTGCCTGGGGGACAGGCCCGACTCCCACCATATATTTT. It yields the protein CAWGTGPTPTIYF.

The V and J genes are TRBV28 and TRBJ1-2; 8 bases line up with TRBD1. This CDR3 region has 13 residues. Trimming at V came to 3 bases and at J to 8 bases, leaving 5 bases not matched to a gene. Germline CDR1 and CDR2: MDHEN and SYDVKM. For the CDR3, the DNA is TGTGCCAGCAGTTTCACAGGGGGTTGGGGCTACACCTTC. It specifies CASSFTGGWGYTF.

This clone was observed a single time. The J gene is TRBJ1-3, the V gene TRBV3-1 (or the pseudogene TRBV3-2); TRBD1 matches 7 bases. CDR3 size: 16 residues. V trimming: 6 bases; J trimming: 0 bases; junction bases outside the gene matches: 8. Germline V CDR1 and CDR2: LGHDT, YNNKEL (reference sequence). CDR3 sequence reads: CASSTAGQISGNTIYF. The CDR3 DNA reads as TGTGCCAGCAGTACCGCGGGACAGATCTCTGGAAACACCATATATTTT.

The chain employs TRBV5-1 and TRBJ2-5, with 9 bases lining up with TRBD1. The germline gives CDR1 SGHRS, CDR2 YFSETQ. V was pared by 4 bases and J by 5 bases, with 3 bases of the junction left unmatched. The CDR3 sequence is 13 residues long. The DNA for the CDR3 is TGCGCCAGCAGCACAGGGACAGGGGAGACCCAGTACTTC. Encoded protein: CASSTGTGETQYF.

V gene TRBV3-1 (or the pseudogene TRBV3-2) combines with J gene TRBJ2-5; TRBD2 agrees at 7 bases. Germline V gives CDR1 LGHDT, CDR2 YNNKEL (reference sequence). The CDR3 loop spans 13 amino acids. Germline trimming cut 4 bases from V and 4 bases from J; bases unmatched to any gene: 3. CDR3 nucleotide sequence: TGTGCCAGCAGCCGTAGGGAGGGAGAGACCCAGTACTTC. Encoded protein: CASSRREGETQYF.

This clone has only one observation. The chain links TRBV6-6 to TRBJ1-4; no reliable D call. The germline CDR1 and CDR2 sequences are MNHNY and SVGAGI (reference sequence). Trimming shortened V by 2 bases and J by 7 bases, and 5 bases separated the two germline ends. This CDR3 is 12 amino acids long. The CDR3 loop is CASSYSGEKLFF. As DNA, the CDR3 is TGTGCCAGCAGTTACAGCGGTGAAAAACTGTTTTTT.

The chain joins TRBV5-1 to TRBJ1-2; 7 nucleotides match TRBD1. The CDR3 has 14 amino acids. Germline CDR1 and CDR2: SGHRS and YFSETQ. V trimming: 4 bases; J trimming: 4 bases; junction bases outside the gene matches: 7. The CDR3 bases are TGCGCCAGCAGCCCTAGACAGGGACCCTATGGCTACACCTTC. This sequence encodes CASSPRQGPYGYTF. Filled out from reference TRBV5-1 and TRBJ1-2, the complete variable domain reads KAGVTQTPRYLIKTRGQQVTLSCSPISGHRSVSWYQQTPGQGLQFLFEYFSETQRNKGNFPGRFSGRQFSNSRSEMNVSTLELGDSALYLCASSPRQGPYGYTFGSGTRLTVV.

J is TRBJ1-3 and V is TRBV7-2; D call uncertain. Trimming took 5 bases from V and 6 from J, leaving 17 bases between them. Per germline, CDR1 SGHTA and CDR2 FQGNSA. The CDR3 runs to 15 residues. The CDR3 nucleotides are TGTGCCAGCAGCGGCCCCCGGACCGGGGAAAACACCATATATTTT. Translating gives CASSGPRTGENTIYF.

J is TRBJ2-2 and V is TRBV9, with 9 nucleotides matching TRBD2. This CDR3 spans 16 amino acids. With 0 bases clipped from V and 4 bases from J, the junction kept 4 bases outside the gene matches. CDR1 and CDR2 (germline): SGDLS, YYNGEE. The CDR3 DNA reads TGTGCCAGCAGCGTAGTTTCAGCGGGGGGCACCGGGGAGCTGTTTTTT. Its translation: CASSVVSAGGTGELFF.

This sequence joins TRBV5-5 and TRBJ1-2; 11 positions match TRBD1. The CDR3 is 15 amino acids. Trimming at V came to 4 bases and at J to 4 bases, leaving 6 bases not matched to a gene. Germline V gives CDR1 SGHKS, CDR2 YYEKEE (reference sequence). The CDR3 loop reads CASSLRTGGLYGYTF. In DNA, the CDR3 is TGTGCCAGCAGCCTGAGGACAGGGGGCCTCTATGGCTACACCTTC.

CDR3 DNA sequence: TGTGCCAGCAGCCAAGAACATAGAGGGGGACGAGGGTCACCCCTCCACTTT. Translated: CASSQEHRGGRGSPLHF. The V call is TRBV3-1 (or the pseudogene TRBV3-2), the J call TRBJ1-6; perhaps TRBD1 as D (6 bases). This CDR3 is built from 17 residues. With 0 bases removed from V and 10 bases from J, the gap between germline ends came to 19 bases. In germline, CDR1 is LGHDT, CDR2 YNNKEL (reference sequence).

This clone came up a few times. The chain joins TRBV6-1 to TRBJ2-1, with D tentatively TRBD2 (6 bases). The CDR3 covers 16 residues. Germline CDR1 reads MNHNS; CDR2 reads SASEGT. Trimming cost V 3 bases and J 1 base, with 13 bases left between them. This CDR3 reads CASSETGTQSYNEQFF. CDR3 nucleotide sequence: TGTGCCAGCAGTGAGACCGGGACTCAATCCTACAATGAGCAGTTCTTC.

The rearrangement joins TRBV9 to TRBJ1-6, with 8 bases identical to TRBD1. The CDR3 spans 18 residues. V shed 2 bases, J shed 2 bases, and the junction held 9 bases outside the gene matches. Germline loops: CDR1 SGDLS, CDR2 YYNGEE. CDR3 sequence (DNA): TGTGCCAGCAGCGTTGCAGGGGGCGGCGGCCCCTATAATTCACCCCTCCACTTT. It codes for CASSVAGGGGPYNSPLHF.

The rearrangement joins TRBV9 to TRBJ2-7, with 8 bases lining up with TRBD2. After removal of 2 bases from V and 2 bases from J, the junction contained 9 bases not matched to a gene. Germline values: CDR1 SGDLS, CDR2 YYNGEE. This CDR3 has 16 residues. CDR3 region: CASSVSVGGATYEQYF. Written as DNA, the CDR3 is TGTGCCAGCAGCGTCTCAGTCGGGGGGGCAACCTACGAGCAGTACTTC.

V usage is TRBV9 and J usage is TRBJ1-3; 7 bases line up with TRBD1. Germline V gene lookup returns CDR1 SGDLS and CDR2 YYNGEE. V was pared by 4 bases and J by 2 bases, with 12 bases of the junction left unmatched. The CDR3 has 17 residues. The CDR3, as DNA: TGTGCCAGCAGCCCCCACCCCACAGGGGATACTGGAAACACCATATATTTT. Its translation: CASSPHPTGDTGNTIYF.

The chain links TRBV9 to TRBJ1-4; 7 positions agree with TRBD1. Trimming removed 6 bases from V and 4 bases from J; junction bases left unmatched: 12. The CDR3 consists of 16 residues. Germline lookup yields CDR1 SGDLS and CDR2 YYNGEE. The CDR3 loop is CASTSHTGTVNEKLFF. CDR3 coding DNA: TGTGCCAGCACTTCTCACACCGGGACAGTTAATGAAAAACTGTTTTTT.